The source of this T cell receptor beta chain is a study of blood T cell repertoires in COVID-19. The wider study: From the United States, Italy and Spain came samples of acute and convalescent COVID-19. From T cells, B-cell-depleted T cells, or PBMCs came the material, which was cDNA or gDNA.

The V end was cut by 3 bases, the J end by 7 bases, with 12 bases between. The length of the CDR3 is 14 residues. Germline values: CDR1 MNHNS, CDR2 SASEGT. In the original workflow: Quantification of nucleated cells was approximated via reference gene primer amplification. Clones were sequenced by immunoSEQ multiplex PCR, and TCRdb holds only the in-frame ones, with some missing. V and J calls and clone size follow that table, whereas D and trimming were derived from the DNA. The table includes 60,000 to 90,000 clones, 90% detected once. The sequenced sample was peripheral blood. This chain connects TRBV6-1 to TRBJ1-4; D remains unclear. The receptor comes from a woman aged 80 or older with acute or convalescent COVID-19. This CDR3 reads CASSDIGSGEKLFF. Written as DNA, the CDR3 is TGTGCCAGCAGTGATATTGGTAGTGGTGAAAAACTGTTTTTT.